Listed here is a single T cell receptor (beta chain). The antigen is not known. V shed 5 bases and J shed 1 base, with 13 bases lying between them. Germline V CDR1 and CDR2: MDHEN, SYDVKM. This CDR3 has 15 residues. The sample originates from a study of T cell responses to AZD1222 COVID-19 vaccine. Study outcomes and limitations: Across spike, vaccine-associated CD4 TCRs were found, dominant at 160-218 and 743-854. At baseline, just five to seven AZD1222 recipients tested seropositive. Without day 14 samples, only post-peak T cell repertoires were studied.

The protocol was immunoSEQ multiplex PCR, while the TCRdb copy is restricted to in-frame clones and leaves out a portion. This table has some 110,000 clones, about nine tenths appearing once. Sequencing was performed on peripheral blood, taken 28 days after the second dose of the MenACWY control vaccine. The receptor's source is an adult who received the MenACWY meningococcal vaccine as a control. V is TRBV28 and J is TRBJ2-3, with D hard to call. CDR3 nucleotide sequence: TGTGCCAGCAGTCCCGAGAGGTCCCGCACAGATACGCAGTATTTT. It specifies CASSPERSRTDTQYF. Variable domain in full (rest from reference TRBV28 and TRBJ2-3): DVKVTQSSRYLVKRTGEKVFLECVQDMDHENMFWYRQDPGLGLRLIYFSYDVKMKEKGDIPEGYSVSREKKERFSLILESASTNQTSMYLCASSPERSRTDTQYFGPGTRLTVL.